A selection of T cell receptor beta chains follows, all from one sample in a study of beta chain features in type 1 diabetes. Using immunoSEQ multiplex PCR, the repertoire was profiled, and TCRdb retains in-frame clones only, with some absent. The table includes roughly 130,000 clones, over 15% detected once. Sequenced sample: central memory CD4+ T cells from blood. The source of these receptors is a man younger than 45 with type 1 diabetes. CDR3s include the opening cysteine and the closing phenylalanine or tryptophan. D genes are given only for firm matches. Not all rows give a size; the values are once, few, many and, for expanded clones, a class.

d_gene: NA
v_gene: TRBV18
abundance: few
j_gene: TRBJ2-6
CDR3nt: TGTGCCAGCTCCCTAGATTCCTCTGGGGCCAACGTCCTGACTTTC
CDR3aa: CASSLDSSGANVLTF

d_gene: TRBD1
v_gene: TRBV29-1
abundance: few
j_gene: TRBJ2-7
CDR3nt: TGCAGCGCTGGACCCGGGACAGGCTACGAGCAGTACTTC
CDR3aa: CSAGPGTGYEQYF

d_gene: TRBD2
v_gene: TRBV4-2
abundance: few
j_gene: TRBJ2-1
CDR3nt: TGTGCCAGCAGCCAAGAAGGTAGCGGGCCGAGCTCCTACAATGAGCAGTTCTTC
CDR3aa: CASSQEGSGPSSYNEQFF

d_gene: NA
v_gene: TRBV6-5
abundance: NA
j_gene: TRBJ2-3
CDR3nt: TGTGCCAGCAGTCTTCTAACATCAGATACGCAGTATTTT
CDR3aa: CASSLLTSDTQYF

d_gene: NA
v_gene: TRBV9
abundance: few
j_gene: TRBJ2-3
CDR3nt: TGTGCCAGCAGCGCCCAGAACGACAGGAGATGCACAGATACGCAGTATTTT
CDR3aa: CASSAQNDRRCTDTQYF

d_gene: NA
v_gene: TRBV2
abundance: NA
j_gene: TRBJ2-5
CDR3nt: TGTGCCAGCTCACGGGGGCCAGAGACCCAGTACTTC
CDR3aa: CASSRGPETQYF

d_gene: NA
v_gene: TRBV7-2
abundance: few
j_gene: TRBJ2-7
CDR3nt: TGTGCCAGCAGCTTAGCATACAGGCCCTCTACCTACGAGCAGTACTTC
CDR3aa: CASSLAYRPSTYEQYF

d_gene: NA
v_gene: TRBV28
abundance: NA
j_gene: TRBJ2-1
CDR3nt: TGTGCCAGCAGTAGGACAGCAACAAATGAGCAGTTCTTC
CDR3aa: CASSRTATNEQFF

d_gene: NA
v_gene: TRBV28
abundance: NA
j_gene: TRBJ2-7
CDR3nt: TGTGCCAGCAGTGTCCCAGTGGCCCCAAGGTACGAGCAGTACTTC
CDR3aa: CASSVPVAPRYEQYF

d_gene: NA
v_gene: TRBV6-5
abundance: NA
j_gene: TRBJ2-3
CDR3nt: TGTGCCAGCACTAGCACAGATACGCAGTATTTT
CDR3aa: CASTSTDTQYF

d_gene: TRBD1
v_gene: TRBV7-2
abundance: NA
j_gene: TRBJ2-2
CDR3nt: TGTGCCAGCAGAACCGGACAGGGAACCGGGGAGCTGTTTTTT
CDR3aa: CASRTGQGTGELFF

d_gene: TRBD2
v_gene: TRBV15
abundance: many
j_gene: TRBJ2-3
CDR3nt: TGTGCCACCAGCGGAAACCCGGGGGGTAGTAGAGGTACGCAGTATTTT
CDR3aa: CATSGNPGGSRGTQYF

d_gene: TRBD1
v_gene: TRBV2
abundance: NA
j_gene: TRBJ1-1
CDR3nt: TGTGCCAGCAGACAGGGGAGGGAGGGAGCTTTCTTT
CDR3aa: CASRQGREGAFF

d_gene: TRBD2
v_gene: TRBV11-2
abundance: NA
j_gene: TRBJ2-5
CDR3nt: TGTGCCAGCAGCTTAGCCTTCGGGGGGAAAGAGACCCAGTACTTC
CDR3aa: CASSLAFGGKETQYF

d_gene: TRBD1
v_gene: TRBV18
abundance: once
j_gene: TRBJ1-1
CDR3nt: TGTGCCAGCTCACCCGGGACAGGAAAAACTAACACTGAAGCTTTCTTT
CDR3aa: CASSPGTGKTNTEAFF

d_gene: NA
v_gene: TRBV30
abundance: few
j_gene: TRBJ1-6
CDR3nt: TGTGCCTGGAGTGTACATCTATTAGGGGGAACTCTCCGTAATTCACCCCTCCACTTT
CDR3aa: CAWSVHLLGGTLRNSPLHF

d_gene: TRBD2
v_gene: TRBV18
abundance: NA
j_gene: TRBJ2-5
CDR3nt: TGTGCCAGCTCACCACGGACGACTAGCGGGGGAGAGACCCAGTACTTC
CDR3aa: CASSPRTTSGGETQYF

d_gene: TRBD1
v_gene: TRBV29-1
abundance: few
j_gene: TRBJ1-2
CDR3nt: TGCAGCGTGGACTCCGACAGGGTCTATGGCTACACCTTC
CDR3aa: CSVDSDRVYGYTF

d_gene: TRBD1
v_gene: TRBV28
abundance: NA
j_gene: TRBJ2-7
CDR3nt: TGTGCCAGCAGCAGACAGGGGGACGAGCAGTACTTC
CDR3aa: CASSRQGDEQYF

d_gene: NA
v_gene: TRBV4-2
abundance: few
j_gene: TRBJ1-3
CDR3nt: TGTGCCAGCAGCCGCGGTGGTTCTGGAAACACCATATATTTT
CDR3aa: CASSRGGSGNTIYF

d_gene: NA
v_gene: TRBV28
abundance: few
j_gene: TRBJ2-1
CDR3nt: TGTGCCAGCAGTCCGGCGGGGAGCTCCTACAATGAGCAGTTCTTC
CDR3aa: CASSPAGSSYNEQFF

d_gene: TRBD2
v_gene: TRBV7-2
abundance: few
j_gene: TRBJ2-5
CDR3nt: TGTGCCAGCAGCTTACTAGCGGGGGCGGTGGAGACCCAGTACTTC
CDR3aa: CASSLLAGAVETQYF

d_gene: NA
v_gene: TRBV15
abundance: NA
j_gene: TRBJ2-1
CDR3nt: TGTGCCACCAGCAGAGATATAGGGAGCTCCTACAATGAGCAGTTCTTC
CDR3aa: CATSRDIGSSYNEQFF

d_gene: TRBD1
v_gene: TRBV9
abundance: NA
j_gene: TRBJ2-3
CDR3nt: TGTGCCAGCAGCGCTCAACAGGGGCACAGCACAGATACGCAGTATTTT
CDR3aa: CASSAQQGHSTDTQYF

d_gene: NA
v_gene: TRBV7-8
abundance: few
j_gene: TRBJ1-2
CDR3nt: TGTGCCAGCAGCTTAGCGACTAACTATGGCTACACCTTC
CDR3aa: CASSLATNYGYTF

d_gene: NA
v_gene: TRBV11-3
abundance: once
j_gene: TRBJ2-5
CDR3nt: TGTGCCAGCAGCTTAGAGGGGTGGTCAGAGACCCAGTACTTC
CDR3aa: CASSLEGWSETQYF

d_gene: NA
v_gene: TRBV28
abundance: NA
j_gene: TRBJ2-7
CDR3nt: TGTGCCAGCACCCGACAGTCCTACGAGCAGTACTTC
CDR3aa: CASTRQSYEQYF

d_gene: NA
v_gene: TRBV7-2
abundance: NA
j_gene: TRBJ1-4
CDR3nt: TGTGCCAGCAGCCCACATCAGGGGACTAATGAAAAACTGTTTTTT
CDR3aa: CASSPHQGTNEKLFF

d_gene: NA
v_gene: TRBV11-3
abundance: few
j_gene: TRBJ1-6
CDR3nt: TGTGCCAGCAGCTTAGAGTCCGGGTCGGGTTCACCCCTCCACTTT
CDR3aa: CASSLESGSGSPLHF

d_gene: NA
v_gene: TRBV5-1
abundance: NA
j_gene: TRBJ2-5
CDR3nt: TGCGCCAGCAGCGCCCAGGGGACCGCAGCGGAGACCCAGTACTTC
CDR3aa: CASSAQGTAAETQYF

d_gene: TRBD1
v_gene: TRBV7-9
abundance: few
j_gene: TRBJ2-2
CDR3nt: TGTGCCAGCAGCTTACCCCGACAGGGAAGCACCGGGGAGCTGTTTTTT
CDR3aa: CASSLPRQGSTGELFF

d_gene: NA
v_gene: TRBV6-6
abundance: many
j_gene: TRBJ2-2
CDR3nt: TGTGCCAGCAGTTACCGACACGACACCGGGGAGCTGTTTTTT
CDR3aa: CASSYRHDTGELFF

d_gene: TRBD2
v_gene: TRBV28
abundance: few
j_gene: TRBJ2-3
CDR3nt: TGTGCCAGCAGTGCTCTCGGCGGGGGGTACACAGATACGCAGTATTTT
CDR3aa: CASSALGGGYTDTQYF

d_gene: TRBD1
v_gene: TRBV7-2
abundance: few
j_gene: TRBJ2-7
CDR3nt: TGTGCCAGCAGCGGACAGGGTTTGGGCTACGAGCAGTACTTC
CDR3aa: CASSGQGLGYEQYF

d_gene: TRBD2
v_gene: TRBV28
abundance: few
j_gene: TRBJ2-5
CDR3nt: TGTGCCAGCAGTTTGGCTAGCGGGGTCGAGACCCAGTACTTC
CDR3aa: CASSLASGVETQYF

d_gene: NA
v_gene: TRBV7-2
abundance: few
j_gene: TRBJ2-4
CDR3nt: TGTGCCAGCGGGGCGGAAAGGGGAAACATTCAGTACTTC
CDR3aa: CASGAERGNIQYF

d_gene: NA
v_gene: TRBV7-3
abundance: few
j_gene: TRBJ2-4
CDR3nt: TGTGCCAGCAGCTTTAAGGGTACCGCCATTCAGTACTTC
CDR3aa: CASSFKGTAIQYF

d_gene: TRBD1
v_gene: TRBV5-8
abundance: many
j_gene: TRBJ2-2
CDR3nt: TGTGCCAGCAGCCCCGGGACAGGGGCCACCGGGGAGCTGTTTTTT
CDR3aa: CASSPGTGATGELFF

d_gene: NA
v_gene: TRBV30
abundance: NA
j_gene: TRBJ2-5
CDR3nt: TGTGCCTCCCGGGGAGAAGGGTTGGTCTTCCAGTACTTC
CDR3aa: CASRGEGLVFQYF

d_gene: NA
v_gene: TRBV4-2
abundance: NA
j_gene: TRBJ2-4
CDR3nt: TGTGCCAGCAGCCAAGATTGGAACATTCAGTACTTC
CDR3aa: CASSQDWNIQYF

d_gene: TRBD1
v_gene: TRBV5-4
abundance: NA
j_gene: TRBJ1-4
CDR3nt: TGTGCCAGCAGCCTACAGGGGGCTGTTGAAAAACTGTTTTTT
CDR3aa: CASSLQGAVEKLFF

d_gene: NA
v_gene: TRBV5-4
abundance: NA
j_gene: TRBJ1-2
CDR3nt: TGTGCCAGCAGCTTGGACAGAAACTATGGCTACACCTTC
CDR3aa: CASSLDRNYGYTF